These 9 T cell receptor beta chains came from one sample sequenced in a study of blood T cell repertoires in COVID-19. Sequenced by immunoSEQ multiplex PCR; TCRdb stores in-frame clones only, minus some. The data hold around 310,000 clones, with 89% observed a single time. Material for sequencing was peripheral blood. The source of these receptors is a woman aged 60 to 75 with acute or convalescent COVID-19.

This clone was picked up one time. Written as DNA, the CDR3 is TGCGCCAGCAGCCCCGAGGGGGCCATCACTGAAGCTTTCTTT. Translated, it gives CASSPEGAITEAFF. This chain uses TRBV5-1 with TRBJ1-1, with 7 bases fitting TRBD1. The CDR3 contains 14 residues. V lost 4 bases and J lost 4; bases outside the gene matches: 7. Per germline, CDR1 SGHRS and CDR2 YFSETQ.

V is TRBV6-2 or TRBV6-3 and J is TRBJ2-7; 9 bases are a match to TRBD1. Trimming at V came to 5 bases and at J to 0 bases, leaving 2 bases not matched to a gene. CDR1 is MNHEY, CDR2 SVGEGT, per germline. The CDR3 spans 14 residues. CDR3 nucleotides: TGTGCCAGCAGTCGACAGGGGGTCTCCTACGAGCAGTACTTC. Translating gives CASSRQGVSYEQYF.

V usage is TRBV30 and J usage is TRBJ1-6; D is ambiguous. V lost 4 bases, J lost 9 bases, and 13 bases lay in between. From germline, CDR1 is GTSNPN and CDR2 SVGIG (reference sequence). This CDR3 is built from 13 residues. The DNA of the CDR3 is TGTGCCTGGAACCGGGCCCGGGGTTCACCCCTCCACTTT. It translates to CAWNRARGSPLHF. The whole variable domain, remainder taken from reference TRBV30 and TRBJ1-6, is SQTIHQWPATLVQPVGSPLSLECTVEGTSNPNLYWYRQAAGRGLQLLFYSVGIGQISSEVPQNLSASRPQDRQFILSSKKLLLSDSGFYLCAWNRARGSPLHFGNGTRLTVT.

The rearrangement links TRBV11-2 to TRBJ2-7; D might be TRBD2 (6 bases). The CDR3 length is 14 residues. Germline CDR1 SGHAT, CDR2 FQNNGV. Trimming removed 0 bases from V and 3 bases from J, with 9 bases in between. As DNA, the CDR3 is TGTGCCAGCAGCTTAGAAGGAGGGAGCTACGAGCAGTACTTC. Translation gives CASSLEGGSYEQYF. The complete variable domain, with remaining parts taken from reference TRBV11-2 and TRBJ2-7, reads EAGVAQSPRYKIIEKRQSVAFWCNPISGHATLYWYQQILGQGPKLLIQFQNNGVVDDSQLPKDRFSAERLKGVDSTLKIQPAKLEDSAVYLCASSLEGGSYEQYFGPGTRLTVT.

The rearrangement links TRBV6-5 to TRBJ1-4; TRBD1 aligns across 9 bases. Germline CDR1 and CDR2: MNHEY and SVGAGI. The length of the CDR3 is 14 residues. Unmatched junction bases numbered 7, after V lost 6 bases and J lost 8 bases. CDR3 coding DNA: TGTGCCAGCAGCCTGGGACAGGGAGACGAAAAACTGTTTTTT. Translating gives CASSLGQGDEKLFF.

The chain recombines TRBV5-1 with TRBJ1-1; D gene uncertain. CDR3 length: 18 amino acids. CDR1 and CDR2 from the germline V gene are SGHRS and YFSETQ. V lost 1 base, J lost 2 bases, and 21 bases lay in between. The CDR3 coding sequence is TGCGCCAGCAGCTTGTCCCCTCTGGCAGACCGGGATAACACTGAAGCTTTCTTT. Translating it yields CASSLSPLADRDNTEAFF.

The rearrangement joins TRBV24-1 to TRBJ1-4, with 9 positions matching TRBD1. Germline lookup yields CDR1 KGHDR and CDR2 SFDVKD. V dropped 3 bases and J dropped 4; count of bases not matched to a gene: 2. The CDR3 has 15 residues. Written as DNA, the CDR3 is TGTGCCACCAGTGATCCGGGACAGGGTAATGAAAAACTGTTTTTT. Translated, it gives CATSDPGQGNEKLFF.

The CDR3 protein is CASSTGTVIYGYTF. DNA of the CDR3: TGTGCCAGCAGTACCGGGACAGTAATTTATGGCTACACCTTC. The chain couples TRBV2 to TRBJ1-2; 7 nucleotides agree with TRBD1. Germline loops: CDR1 SNHLY, CDR2 FYNNEI. The CDR3 sequence is 14 residues long. The V and J ends lost 5 bases and 5 bases, in that order; junction bases with no gene match: 8.

V usage is TRBV2 and J usage is TRBJ2-7; 9 bases fit TRBD1. The CDR3 runs to 13 residues. The V gene's germline CDR1 is SNHLY and CDR2 FYNNEI. Losses at the gene ends were 8 bases for V and 3 bases for J; bases not matched to a gene: 5. The CDR3: CASGGQGGYEQYF. As DNA, the CDR3 is TGTGCCAGCGGGGGACAGGGAGGCTACGAGCAGTACTTC.